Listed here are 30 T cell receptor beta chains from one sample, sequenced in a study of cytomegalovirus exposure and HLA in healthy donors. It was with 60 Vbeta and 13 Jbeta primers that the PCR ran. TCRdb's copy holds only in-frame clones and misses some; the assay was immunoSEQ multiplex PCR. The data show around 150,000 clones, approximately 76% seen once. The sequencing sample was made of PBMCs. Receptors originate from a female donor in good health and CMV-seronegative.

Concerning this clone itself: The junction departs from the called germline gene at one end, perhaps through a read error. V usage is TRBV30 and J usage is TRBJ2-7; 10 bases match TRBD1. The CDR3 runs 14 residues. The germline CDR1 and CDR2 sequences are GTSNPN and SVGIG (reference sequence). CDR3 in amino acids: CTWSVGQGAYEQYF. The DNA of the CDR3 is TGTACCTGGAGTGTCGGACAGGGGGCCTACGAGCAGTACTTC.

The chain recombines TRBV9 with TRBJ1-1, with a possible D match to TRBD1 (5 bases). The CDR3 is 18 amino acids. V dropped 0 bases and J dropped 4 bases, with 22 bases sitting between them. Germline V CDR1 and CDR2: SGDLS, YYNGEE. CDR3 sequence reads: CASSVVAGEKRGSTEAFF. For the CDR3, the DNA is TGTGCCAGCAGCGTAGTCGCGGGGGAGAAAAGGGGAAGCACTGAAGCTTTCTTT.

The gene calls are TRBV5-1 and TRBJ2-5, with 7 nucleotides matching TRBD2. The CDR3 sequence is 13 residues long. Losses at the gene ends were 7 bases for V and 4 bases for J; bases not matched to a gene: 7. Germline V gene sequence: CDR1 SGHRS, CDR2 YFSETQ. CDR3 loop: CASGLVESETQYF. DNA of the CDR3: TGCGCCAGCGGACTAGTTGAGTCAGAGACCCAGTACTTC.

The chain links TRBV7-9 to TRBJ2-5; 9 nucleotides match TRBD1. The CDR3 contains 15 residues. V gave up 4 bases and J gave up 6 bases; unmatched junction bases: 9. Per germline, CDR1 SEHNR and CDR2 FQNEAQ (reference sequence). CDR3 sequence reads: CASSSGTGSLQTQYF. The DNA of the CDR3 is TGTGCCAGCAGCTCAGGGACAGGGAGCCTTCAGACCCAGTACTTC.

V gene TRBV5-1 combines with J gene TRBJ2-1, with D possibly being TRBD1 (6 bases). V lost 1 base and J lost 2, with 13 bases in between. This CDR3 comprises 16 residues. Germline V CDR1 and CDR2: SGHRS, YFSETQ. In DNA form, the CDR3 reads TGCGCCAGCAGCTTGCCCTCGACAGGCGCCTACAATGAGCAGTTCTTC. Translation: CASSLPSTGAYNEQFF. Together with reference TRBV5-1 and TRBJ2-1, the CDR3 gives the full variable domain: KAGVTQTPRYLIKTRGQQVTLSCSPISGHRSVSWYQQTPGQGLQFLFEYFSETQRNKGNFPGRFSGRQFSNSRSEMNVSTLELGDSALYLCASSLPSTGAYNEQFFGPGTRLTVL.

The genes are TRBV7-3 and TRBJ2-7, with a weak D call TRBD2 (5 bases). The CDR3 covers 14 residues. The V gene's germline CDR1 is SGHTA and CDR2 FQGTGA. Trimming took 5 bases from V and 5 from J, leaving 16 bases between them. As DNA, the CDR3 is TGTGCCAGCAGCCGAAAGGCCGGGAACGACGAGCAGTACTTC. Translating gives CASSRKAGNDEQYF.

The chain's CDR3 is CASESRQGRTYNEQFF. Written as DNA, the CDR3 is TGTGCCAGCGAGAGTAGACAGGGGCGAACCTACAATGAGCAGTTCTTC. V gene TRBV2 combines with J gene TRBJ2-1, with 8 positions matching TRBD1. The CDR3 is made up of 16 amino acids. The germline gives CDR1 SNHLY, CDR2 FYNNEI. J lost 2 bases, V lost 8 bases, and 11 bases had no gene match. Based on the CDR3 plus reference TRBV2 and TRBJ2-1, the full variable domain is EPEVTQTPSHQVTQMGQEVILRCVPISNHLYFYWYRQILGQKVEFLVSFYNNEISEKSEIFDDQFSVERPDGSNFTLKIRSTKLEDSAMYFCASESRQGRTYNEQFFGPGTRLTVL.

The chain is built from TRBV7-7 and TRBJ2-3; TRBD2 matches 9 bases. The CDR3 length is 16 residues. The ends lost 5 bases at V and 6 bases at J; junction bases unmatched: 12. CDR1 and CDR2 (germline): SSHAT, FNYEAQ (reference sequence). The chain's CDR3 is CASSAFGGGAVDTQYF. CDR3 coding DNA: TGTGCCAGCAGCGCATTCGGCGGGGGGGCGGTGGATACGCAGTATTTT.

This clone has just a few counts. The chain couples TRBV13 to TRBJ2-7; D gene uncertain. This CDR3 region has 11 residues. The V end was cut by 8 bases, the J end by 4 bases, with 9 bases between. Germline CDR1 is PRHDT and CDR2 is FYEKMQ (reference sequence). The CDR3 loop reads CASSLAYEQYF. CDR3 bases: TGTGCCAGCTCCTTGGCATACGAGCAGTACTTC.

CDR3: CASSLAGGPSYEQYF. For the CDR3, the DNA is TGTGCCAGCAGCTTAGCGGGAGGGCCTTCCTACGAGCAGTACTTC. The J gene is TRBJ2-7, the V gene TRBV7-2, with 7 bases matching TRBD2. Germline lookup yields CDR1 SGHTA and CDR2 FQGNSA. The CDR3 totals 15 residues. The trim removed 0 bases at V and 1 base at J, leaving 3 bases unmatched.

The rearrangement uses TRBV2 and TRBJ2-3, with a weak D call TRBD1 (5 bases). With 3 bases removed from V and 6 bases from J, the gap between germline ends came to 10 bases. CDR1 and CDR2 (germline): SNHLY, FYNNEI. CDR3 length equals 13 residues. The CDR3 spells CASSDRVGDTQYF. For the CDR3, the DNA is TGTGCCAGCAGTGACAGGGTGGGGGATACGCAGTATTTT.

DNA of the CDR3: TGTGCCAGCACGGCGGCGGGGCCCACAGATACGCAGTATTTT. This sequence encodes CASTAAGPTDTQYF. This chain uses TRBV7-2 with TRBJ2-3; a possible D gene is TRBD2 (6 bases). This CDR3 has 14 amino acids. Trimming left V 7 bases short and J 2 bases short, with 13 bases between. Germline V gene sequence: CDR1 SGHTA, CDR2 FQGNSA.

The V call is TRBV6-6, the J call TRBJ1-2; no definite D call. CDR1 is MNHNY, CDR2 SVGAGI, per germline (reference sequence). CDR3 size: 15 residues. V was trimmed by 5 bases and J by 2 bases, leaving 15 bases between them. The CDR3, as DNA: TGTGCCAGCAGTCGCACTTTGGGAGGAAACTATGGCTACACCTTC. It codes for CASSRTLGGNYGYTF.

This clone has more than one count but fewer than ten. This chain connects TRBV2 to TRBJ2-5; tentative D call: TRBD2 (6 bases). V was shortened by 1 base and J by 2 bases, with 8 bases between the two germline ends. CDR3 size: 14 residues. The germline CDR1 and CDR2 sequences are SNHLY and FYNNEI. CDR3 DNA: TGTGCCAGCAGTGAAGAGGCGGGGCAAGAGACCCAGTACTTC. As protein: CASSEEAGQETQYF.

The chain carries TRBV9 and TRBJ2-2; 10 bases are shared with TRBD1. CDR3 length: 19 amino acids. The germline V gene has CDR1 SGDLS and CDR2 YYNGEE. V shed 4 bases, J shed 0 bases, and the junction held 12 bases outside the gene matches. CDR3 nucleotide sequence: TGTGCCAGCAGCTTCCCAACGGGACAGGGGATTTCGAACACCGGGGAGCTGTTTTTT. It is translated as CASSFPTGQGISNTGELFF.

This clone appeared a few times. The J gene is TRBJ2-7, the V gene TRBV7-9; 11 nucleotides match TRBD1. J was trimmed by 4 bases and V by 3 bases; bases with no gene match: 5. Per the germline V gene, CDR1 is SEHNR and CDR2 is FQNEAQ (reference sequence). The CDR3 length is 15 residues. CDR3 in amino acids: CASSFGQGARYEQYF. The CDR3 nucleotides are TGTGCCAGCAGCTTTGGACAGGGGGCTAGGTACGAGCAGTACTTC.

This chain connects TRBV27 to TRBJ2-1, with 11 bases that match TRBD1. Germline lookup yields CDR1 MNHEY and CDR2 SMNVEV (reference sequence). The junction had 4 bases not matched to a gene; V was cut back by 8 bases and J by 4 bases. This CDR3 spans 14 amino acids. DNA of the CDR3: TGTGCCAGCTCACGGGACAGGGGGTACAATGAGCAGTTCTTC. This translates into CASSRDRGYNEQFF.

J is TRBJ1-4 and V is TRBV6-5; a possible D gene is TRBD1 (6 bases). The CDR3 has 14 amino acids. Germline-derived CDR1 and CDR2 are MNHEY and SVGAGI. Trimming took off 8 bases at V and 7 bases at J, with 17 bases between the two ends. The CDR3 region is CASGYREFREKLFF. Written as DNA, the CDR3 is TGTGCCAGCGGCTACAGGGAATTTCGTGAAAAACTGTTTTTT.

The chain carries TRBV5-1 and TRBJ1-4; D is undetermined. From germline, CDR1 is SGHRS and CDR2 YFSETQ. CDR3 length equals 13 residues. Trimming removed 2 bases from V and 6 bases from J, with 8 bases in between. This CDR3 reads CASSFVTDEKLFF. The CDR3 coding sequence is TGCGCCAGCAGCTTTGTAACGGATGAAAAACTGTTTTTT.

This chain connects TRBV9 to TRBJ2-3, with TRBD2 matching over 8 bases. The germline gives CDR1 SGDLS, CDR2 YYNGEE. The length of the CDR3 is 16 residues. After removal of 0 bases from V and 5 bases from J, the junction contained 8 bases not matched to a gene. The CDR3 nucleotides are TGTGCCAGCAGCGTAGGAAGAGGAGCGGGAGTAGATACGCAGTATTTT. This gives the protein CASSVGRGAGVDTQYF.

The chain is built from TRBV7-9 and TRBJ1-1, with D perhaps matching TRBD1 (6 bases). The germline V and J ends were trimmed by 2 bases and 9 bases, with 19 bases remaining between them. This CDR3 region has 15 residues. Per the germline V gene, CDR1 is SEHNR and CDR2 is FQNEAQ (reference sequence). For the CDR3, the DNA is TGTGCCAGCAGCTTATCGGGGGCGGGGGGGGACAAAGCTTTCTTT. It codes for CASSLSGAGGDKAFF.

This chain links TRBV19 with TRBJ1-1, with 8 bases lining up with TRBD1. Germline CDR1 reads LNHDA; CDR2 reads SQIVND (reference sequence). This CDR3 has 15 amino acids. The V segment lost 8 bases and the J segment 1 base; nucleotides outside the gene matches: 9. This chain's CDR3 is CASEDRGLGNTEAFF. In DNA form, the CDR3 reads TGTGCCAGTGAAGACAGGGGATTGGGGAACACTGAAGCTTTCTTT. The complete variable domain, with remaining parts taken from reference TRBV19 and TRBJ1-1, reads DGGITQSPKYLFRKEGQNVTLSCEQNLNHDAMYWYRQDPGQGLRLIYYSQIVNDFQKGDIAEGYSVSREKKESFPLTVTSAQKNPTAFYLCASEDRGLGNTEAFFGQGTRLTVV.

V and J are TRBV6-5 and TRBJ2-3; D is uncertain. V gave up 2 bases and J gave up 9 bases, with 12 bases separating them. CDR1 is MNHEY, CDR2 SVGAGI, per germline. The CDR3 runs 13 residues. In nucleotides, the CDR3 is TGTGCCAGCAGTTACCTTCCTGAGAGCACGCAGTATTTT. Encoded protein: CASSYLPESTQYF.

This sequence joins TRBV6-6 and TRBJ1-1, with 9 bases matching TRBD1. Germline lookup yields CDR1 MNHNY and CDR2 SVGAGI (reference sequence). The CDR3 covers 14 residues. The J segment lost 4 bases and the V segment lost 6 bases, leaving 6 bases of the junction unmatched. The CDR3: CASSDTGGVTEAFF. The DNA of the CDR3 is TGTGCCAGCAGCGACACAGGGGGCGTCACTGAAGCTTTCTTT.

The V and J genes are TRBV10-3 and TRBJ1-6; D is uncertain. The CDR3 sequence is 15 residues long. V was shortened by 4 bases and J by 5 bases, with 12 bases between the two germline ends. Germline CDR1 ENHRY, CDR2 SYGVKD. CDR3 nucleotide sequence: TGTGCCATCAGTGTGTGGGCAGCCAATAATTCACCCCTCCACTTT. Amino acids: CAISVWAANNSPLHF.

The DNA for the CDR3 is TGTGCCAGCAGCCCGCGAAGAGACACCGGGGAGCTGTTTTTT. This codes for CASSPRRDTGELFF. The chain employs TRBV5-4 and TRBJ2-2; no reliable D call. The V end lost 4 bases, the J end lost 3 bases, and 10 bases lay between the germline ends. The CDR3 has 14 residues. Germline V gene data show CDR1 as SGHNT and CDR2 as YYREEE (reference sequence).

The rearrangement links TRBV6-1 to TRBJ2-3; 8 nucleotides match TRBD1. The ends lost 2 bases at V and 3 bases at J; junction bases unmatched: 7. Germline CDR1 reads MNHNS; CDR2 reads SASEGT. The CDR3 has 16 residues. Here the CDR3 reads CASSENRDRLTDTQYF. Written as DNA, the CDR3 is TGTGCCAGCAGTGAAAACCGGGACAGGCTAACAGATACGCAGTATTTT.

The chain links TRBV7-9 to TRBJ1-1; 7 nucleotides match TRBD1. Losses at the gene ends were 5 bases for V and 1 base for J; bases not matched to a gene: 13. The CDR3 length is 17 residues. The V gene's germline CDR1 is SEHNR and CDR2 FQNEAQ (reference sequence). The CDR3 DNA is TGTGCCAGCAGCATAGAACAGGGGACGCGCGGGAACACTGAAGCTTTCTTT. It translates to CASSIEQGTRGNTEAFF.

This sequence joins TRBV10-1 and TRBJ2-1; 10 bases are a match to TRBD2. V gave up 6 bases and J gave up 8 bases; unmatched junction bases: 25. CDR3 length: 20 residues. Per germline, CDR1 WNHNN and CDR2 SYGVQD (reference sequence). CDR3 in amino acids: CASRFKGATSGTPPQDEQFF. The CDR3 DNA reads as TGCGCCAGCAGGTTCAAGGGGGCTACTAGCGGGACACCTCCCCAAGATGAGCAGTTCTTC.

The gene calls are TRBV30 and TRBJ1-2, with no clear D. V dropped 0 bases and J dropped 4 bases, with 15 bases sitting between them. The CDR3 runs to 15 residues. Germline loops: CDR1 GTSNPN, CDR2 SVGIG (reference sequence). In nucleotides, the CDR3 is TGTGCCTGGAGTGTAAGCCGGGGTCTCGGCTATGGCTACACCTTC. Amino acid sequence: CAWSVSRGLGYGYTF. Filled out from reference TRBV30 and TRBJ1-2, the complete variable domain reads SQTIHQWPATLVQPVGSPLSLECTVEGTSNPNLYWYRQAAGRGLQLLFYSVGIGQISSEVPQNLSASRPQDRQFILSSKKLLLSDSGFYLCAWSVSRGLGYGYTFGSGTRLTVV.